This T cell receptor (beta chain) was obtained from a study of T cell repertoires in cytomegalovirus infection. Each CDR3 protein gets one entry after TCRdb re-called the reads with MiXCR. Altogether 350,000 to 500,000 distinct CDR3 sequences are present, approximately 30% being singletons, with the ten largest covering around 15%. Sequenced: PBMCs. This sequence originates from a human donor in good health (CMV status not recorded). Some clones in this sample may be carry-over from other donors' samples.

The CDR3 is CATSSGGSYNEQFF. The CDR3 region has the DNA TGTGCCACCAGTTCGGGGGGCTCCTACAATGAGCAGTTCTTC. The J gene is TRBJ2-1, the V gene TRBV24-1, with TRBD2 matching 7 bases. Per germline, CDR1 KGHDR and CDR2 SFDVKD. The junction had 1 base not matched to a gene; V was cut back by 6 bases and J by 0 bases. CDR3 length: 14 residues.